Reported below is one TCR beta chain. This entry comes from a study of shared clonotypes between healthy human individuals. The data were produced by immunoSEQ multiplex PCR, yet TCRdb's version contains in-frame clones alone and is incomplete. This sample has some 2,000,000 clones, with roughly 95% found just once. Sequenced input: naive CD4+ T cells sorted from blood. Sample subset: CD45RA+ positively selected. This TCR was recovered from a man younger than 30 in good health.

The CDR3 coding sequence is TGTGCCAGCAGTGAAGAGGGGGCCCCCTTGTACGAGCAGTACTTC. It specifies CASSEEGAPLYEQYF. The chain combines TRBV2 with TRBJ2-7; 7 positions match TRBD1. J was trimmed by 4 bases and V by 1 base; bases with no gene match: 7. This CDR3 has 15 amino acids. Germline V CDR1 and CDR2: SNHLY, FYNNEI.